One and the same sample provided the 29 T cell receptor beta chains below, sequenced in a study of monozygotic twins with inflammatory bowel disease. Reanalyzing the 5' RACE reads, TCRdb keeps one entry per CDR3 protein, without DNA. Its clone listing holds about 330,000 distinct CDR3 sequences. The sequenced sample consisted of blood. Source of these receptors: a human donor with ulcerative colitis or Crohn's disease, or a healthy co-twin of an affected twin (not recorded which).

The genes are TRBV29-1 and TRBJ2-5; TCRdb's assignment of TRBD2 cannot be checked, as there is no DNA. CDR3 length: 14 residues. Germline CDR1 SQVTM, CDR2 ANQGSEA. The CDR3 sequence: CSVELRGLQETQYF.

The chain is built from TRBV29-1 and TRBJ1-1; no DNA is available, so the TRBD1 call from TCRdb remains unchecked. The CDR3 consists of 14 residues. From germline, CDR1 is SQVTM and CDR2 ANQGSEA. Here the CDR3 reads CSVREGGRATEAFF.

V and J are TRBV7-9 and TRBJ2-3; TCRdb names TRBD2, which stays unverified in the absence of DNA. In germline, CDR1 is SEHNR, CDR2 FQNEAQ (reference sequence). This CDR3 contains 13 residues. CDR3 in amino acids: CASSTLLANTQYF.

V gene TRBV27 combines with J gene TRBJ2-7. This CDR3 has 11 residues. The germline V gene encodes CDR1 MNHEY and CDR2 SMNVEV (reference sequence). CDR3: CASSLMGEQYF.

This chain connects TRBV6-1 to TRBJ2-2; TCRdb calls TRBD1, which cannot be checked without DNA. Germline V gives CDR1 MNHNS, CDR2 SASEGT. This CDR3 contains 15 residues. Here the CDR3 reads CASSMDRGTRRELFF.

The rearrangement joins TRBV7-9 to TRBJ2-3; the D gene TCRdb calls, TRBD2, cannot be checked with no DNA. The CDR3 length is 16 residues. Germline CDR1 and CDR2: SEHNR and FQNEAQ (reference sequence). The CDR3 region is CASSSPLAGEEDTQYF.

This chain joins TRBV4-1 and TRBJ1-1; lacking DNA, the TRBD1 call made by TCRdb goes unchecked. CDR1 and CDR2 (germline): MGHRA, YSYEKL. The CDR3 runs to 15 residues. The CDR3 reads CASSQDGKEGPRAFF.

This chain links TRBV4-3 with TRBJ1-5. Per germline, CDR1 LGHNA and CDR2 YSLEER. The CDR3 is made up of 15 amino acids. This CDR3 reads CASSQGLGADQPQHF.

The chain uses TRBV4-1 and TRBJ1-1. This CDR3 region has 13 residues. From germline, CDR1 is MGHRA and CDR2 YSYEKL. The CDR3 sequence is CASSQGRRTEAFF.

The V call is TRBV28, the J call TRBJ2-5. The CDR3 is 12 amino acids. Germline V gene data show CDR1 as MDHEN and CDR2 as SYDVKM. CDR3 loop: CASSLGPETQYF.

The rearrangement uses TRBV9 and TRBJ1-3. Per the germline V gene, CDR1 is SGDLS and CDR2 is YYNGEE. This CDR3 is 13 amino acids long. The CDR3 is CASSVSSGNTIYF.

This chain links TRBV20-1 with TRBJ2-5; no DNA is available, so the TRBD1 call from TCRdb remains unchecked. Germline V gene data show CDR1 as DFQATT and CDR2 as SNEGSKA (reference sequence). This CDR3 is 12 amino acids long. The CDR3 region is CSANRDIKTQYF.

The chain links TRBV6-1 to TRBJ1-6; TCRdb's assignment of TRBD1 cannot be checked, as there is no DNA. The CDR3 loop spans 13 amino acids. Germline CDR1 reads MNHNS; CDR2 reads SASEGT. The CDR3 loop is CASYRDPGSPLHF.

V and J are TRBV15 and TRBJ2-1; the TCRdb D gene call, TRBD1, has no DNA to confirm it. This CDR3 contains 15 residues. CDR1 and CDR2 (germline): LNHNV, YYDKDF (reference sequence). The chain's CDR3 is CATSRDLGQSNEQFF.

The rearrangement uses TRBV7-2 and TRBJ1-3. CDR1 is SGHTA, CDR2 FQGNSA, per germline. The CDR3 length is 14 residues. The CDR3 region is CASSLSQDRNTIYF. The whole variable domain, filled in from reference TRBV7-2 and TRBJ1-3, reads GAGVSQSPSNKVTEKGKDVELRCDPISGHTALYWYRQSLGQGLEFLIYFQGNSAPDKSGLPSDRFSAERTGGSVSTLTIQRTQQEDSAVYLCASSLSQDRNTIYFGEGSWLTVV.

The J gene is TRBJ1-4, the V gene TRBV7-9; TCRdb's D gene call, TRBD1, goes unchecked for lack of DNA. Germline CDR1 is SEHNR and CDR2 is FQNEAQ (reference sequence). CDR3 size: 16 residues. This CDR3 is CASSSLTGGNNEKLFF.

The V call is TRBV20-1, the J call TRBJ1-1; TCRdb calls TRBD1, which cannot be checked without DNA. CDR1 DFQATT and CDR2 SNEGSKA come from the germline V gene (reference sequence). The CDR3 runs 14 residues. CDR3 sequence: CSASPGGAFTEAFF.

The chain employs TRBV29-1 and TRBJ2-3; TCRdb's D gene call, TRBD2, goes unchecked for lack of DNA. CDR1 SQVTM and CDR2 ANQGSEA come from the germline V gene. This CDR3 region has 13 residues. The CDR3: CSGSGLSTDTQYF.

The rearrangement links TRBV20-1 to TRBJ2-1; as DNA is missing, the TRBD1 call by TCRdb cannot be tested. This CDR3 comprises 11 residues. Per germline, CDR1 DFQATT and CDR2 SNEGSKA (reference sequence). The CDR3 protein is CSAAPGFEQFF.

The rearrangement joins TRBV7-2 to TRBJ1-2; TCRdb returns TRBD1, unconfirmable since there is no DNA. The CDR3 has 16 residues. In germline, CDR1 is SGHTA, CDR2 FQGNSA. The CDR3 here is CASSPDRGRGNYGYTF.

The chain joins TRBV3-1 to TRBJ2-2; with no DNA, the TCRdb D assignment of TRBD2 cannot be verified. Germline-derived CDR1 and CDR2 are LGHDT and YNNKEL (reference sequence). This CDR3 is built from 15 residues. The CDR3 loop is CASSQEASGAGELFF.

The gene calls are TRBV7-8 and TRBJ1-2. Germline lookup yields CDR1 SGHVS and CDR2 FQNEAQ. The CDR3 sequence is 14 residues long. The CDR3 reads CASSLTPRVGGYTF.

J is TRBJ2-7 and V is TRBV20-1; TCRdb lists TRBD1, though no DNA is available to test this call. CDR1 and CDR2 (germline): DFQATT, SNEGSKA (reference sequence). The CDR3 sequence is 16 residues long. The CDR3 spells CSAHRVAGPFSYEQYF.

The chain has TRBV27 and TRBJ2-5; TCRdb's D call, TRBD2, is unchecked because there is no DNA. Germline loops: CDR1 MNHEY, CDR2 SMNVEV (reference sequence). The CDR3 sequence is 16 residues long. CDR3 loop: CASSVNGGLPQETQYF.

CDR3 sequence reads: CARSLAGQGAPYKKATEAFF. The chain employs TRBV5-3 and TRBJ1-1; the D gene TCRdb calls, TRBD1, cannot be checked with no DNA. TRBV5-3 is an ORF, with its function uncertain. The CDR3 is 20 residues long.

V usage is TRBV4-1 and J usage is TRBJ2-7; TCRdb's assignment of TRBD1 cannot be checked, as there is no DNA. The CDR3 has 15 amino acids. Per the germline V gene, CDR1 is MGHRA and CDR2 is YSYEKL. CDR3 sequence reads: CASSQGTGGTYEQYF.

The CDR3 loop reads CSARDLWVTSTDTQYF. The rearrangement uses TRBV20-1 and TRBJ2-3. The germline V gene has CDR1 DFQATT and CDR2 SNEGSKA (reference sequence). This CDR3 region has 16 residues.

The rearrangement joins TRBV5-1 to TRBJ1-3. The CDR3 totals 13 residues. The V gene's germline CDR1 is SGHRS and CDR2 YFSETQ. The CDR3 sequence is CAISDGSGNTIYF.

The chain has TRBV6-2 or TRBV6-3 and TRBJ2-2; TCRdb gives TRBD1 as the D gene, but with no DNA this cannot be confirmed. The CDR3 consists of 15 residues. Germline assignment: CDR1 MNHEY and CDR2 SVGEGT. CDR3 amino acids: CASSHGQTDTGELFF.